This T cell receptor (beta chain) was documented in a study of cytomegalovirus exposure and HLA in healthy donors. On this clone itself: One end of the junction is discordant with germline, which a read error may explain.

Germline CDR1 reads SGHTA; CDR2 reads FQGNSA. CDR3 size: 12 residues. Primers: 60 Vbeta forward and 13 Jbeta reverse. Sequenced by immunoSEQ multiplex PCR; TCRdb stores in-frame clones only, minus some. The table shows roughly 120,000 clones, with about four fifths occurring only once. The rearrangement uses TRBV7-2 and TRBJ2-1; D gene unclear. The sequenced sample consisted of PBMCs. The sequence was obtained from a male donor in good health and CMV-seropositive. This CDR3 is CASSSRLTPKLF. CDR3 bases: TGTGCCAGCAGCTCGAGACTCACCCCAAAGCTCTTC. Together with reference TRBV7-2 and TRBJ2-1, the CDR3 gives the full variable domain: GAGVSQSPSNKVTEKGKDVELRCDPISGHTALYWYRQSLGQGLEFLIYFQGNSAPDKSGLPSDRFSAERTGGSVSTLTIQRTQQEDSAVYLCASSSRLTPKLFGPGTRLTVL.